This T cell receptor (beta chain) stems from a study of T cell responses to AZD1222 COVID-19 vaccine. The study's findings and limits: Epitopes outside B.1.351 and B.1.1.7 mutated regions reportedly drew nearly half of spike TCRs. Mostly white British, mostly female donors; authors suggested clonal diversity may be underestimated.

CDR3 length: 10 residues. The V end lost 6 bases, the J end lost 6 bases, and 8 bases lay between the germline ends. Per the germline V gene, CDR1 is DFQATT and CDR2 is SNEGSKA (reference sequence). TCRdb's copy holds only in-frame clones and misses some; the assay was immunoSEQ multiplex PCR. The sample shows approximately 120,000 clones, around 93% of them seen only once. About this clone itself: Its cognate antigen is unknown.

J is TRBJ1-1 and V is TRBV20-1; D gene unclear. The source material was peripheral blood, sampled on day 0 of AZD1222 vaccination. This receptor was identified in an adult in good health. The CDR3 DNA reads as TGCAGTGCCCAGGCGGCTGAAGCTTTCTTT. Amino acid sequence: CSAQAAEAFF.